This T cell receptor beta chain originates from a study of beta chain features in type 1 diabetes. On this clone itself: Its cognate antigen is unknown.

Findings and limits, study-wide: Across patients, naive, central memory and Treg TCRB repertoires exhibited apparently greater similarity than was observed across healthy donors. PCR might favor shorter templates, equally in patients and controls.

V shed 1 base, J shed 1 base, and the junction held 13 bases outside the gene matches. CDR3 length: 19 amino acids. Germline CDR1 is SGHRS and CDR2 is YFSETQ. Investigators reverse transcribed all isolated RNA, so they sequenced expressed TCRB transcripts. Each sample of naive, central memory or regulatory T cells had, on average, approximately 4 million reads. Sequenced by immunoSEQ multiplex PCR; TCRdb stores in-frame clones only, minus some. Of 860,000 or so clones listed, roughly 16% were seen once; the top ten hold 0.023%. The sample consisted of naive CD4+ T cells from blood. This chain links TRBV5-1 with TRBJ2-7, with 11 nucleotides matching TRBD2. The TCR originated in a woman aged 18-29 years in good health. This CDR3 reads CASSLKPPTTSGGSYEQYF. CDR3 in DNA: TGCGCCAGCAGCTTGAAGCCCCCCACAACTAGCGGGGGATCCTACGAGCAGTACTTC.